The 21 T cell receptor beta chains below were found in one sample sequenced in a study of cytomegalovirus exposure and HLA in healthy donors. The PCR ran on 60 Vbeta and 13 Jbeta primers. Measured with immunoSEQ multiplex PCR; TCRdb has only the in-frame clones, and not every one. Its listing shows 150,000 to 250,000 clones. Material: PBMCs. The receptors were gathered from a boy under 18 in good health and CMV-seronegative.

The rearrangement links TRBV30 to TRBJ1-1; tentative D call: TRBD1 (6 bases). The V gene lost 4 bases and the J gene lost 6 bases, with 15 bases spanning the gap. Germline assignment: CDR1 GTSNPN and CDR2 SVGIG (reference sequence). The CDR3 has 13 amino acids. Here the CDR3 reads CAWIGGLAPEAFF. CDR3 nucleotide sequence: TGTGCCTGGATTGGGGGCTTGGCCCCTGAAGCTTTCTTT.

The chain joins TRBV2 to TRBJ1-2; D gene ambiguous. Trimming took off 5 bases at V and 1 base at J, with 8 bases between the two ends. Looked up from germline, CDR1 is SNHLY and CDR2 is FYNNEI. The CDR3 extends over 13 amino acids. Written as DNA, the CDR3 is TGTGCCAGCAGTCCTCCCGGTAACTATGGCTACACCTTC. It encodes CASSPPGNYGYTF.

This chain joins TRBV28 and TRBJ2-4; D gene ambiguous. The V and J ends lost 8 bases and 0 bases respectively, with 8 bases between them. Germline V gives CDR1 MDHEN, CDR2 SYDVKM. This CDR3 has 13 amino acids. The CDR3 sequence: CASLSGAKNIQYF. CDR3 sequence (DNA): TGTGCCAGCCTATCCGGAGCCAAAAACATTCAGTACTTC. The whole variable domain, remainder taken from reference TRBV28 and TRBJ2-4, is DVKVTQSSRYLVKRTGEKVFLECVQDMDHENMFWYRQDPGLGLRLIYFSYDVKMKEKGDIPEGYSVSREKKERFSLILESASTNQTSMYLCASLSGAKNIQYFGAGTRLSVL.

The J gene is TRBJ2-2, the V gene TRBV18; TRBD2 aligns across 14 bases. The CDR3 sequence is 17 residues long. V gave up 0 bases and J gave up 3 bases; unmatched junction bases: 0. Germline assignment: CDR1 KGHSH and CDR2 LQKENI. The CDR3 nucleotides read TGTGCCAGCTCACCACCGGGACTAGCGGGGGACACCGGGGAGCTGTTTTTT. Its protein product is CASSPPGLAGDTGELFF. Variable domain in full (rest from reference TRBV18 and TRBJ2-2): NAGVMQNPRHLVRRRGQEARLRCSPMKGHSHVYWYRQLPEEGLKFMVYLQKENIIDESGMPKERFSAEFPKEGPSILRIQQVVRGDSAAYFCASSPPGLAGDTGELFFGEGSRLTVL.

The genes are TRBV18 and TRBJ1-5; D is uncertain. This CDR3 has 14 residues. The V gene lost 3 bases and the J gene lost 0 bases, with 6 bases spanning the gap. Germline assignment: CDR1 KGHSH and CDR2 LQKENI. The CDR3 DNA follows: TGTGCCAGCTCACCGGGCCTTAGCAATCAGCCCCAGCATTTT. Protein: CASSPGLSNQPQHF.

The chain employs TRBV19 and TRBJ2-2; D may be TRBD2 (5 bases). Germline V gene sequence: CDR1 LNHDA, CDR2 SQIVND (reference sequence). V was clipped by 7 bases and J by 7 bases, with 10 bases between them. The CDR3 extends over 12 amino acids. Written as DNA, the CDR3 is TGTGCCAGTATGGAGGAGGACGGGGAGCTGTTTTTT. Translating it yields CASMEEDGELFF. The full variable domain, with the rest looked up from reference TRBV19 and TRBJ2-2, is DGGITQSPKYLFRKEGQNVTLSCEQNLNHDAMYWYRQDPGQGLRLIYYSQIVNDFQKGDIAEGYSVSREKKESFPLTVTSAQKNPTAFYLCASMEEDGELFFGEGSRLTVL.

The V and J genes are TRBV5-8 and TRBJ1-5; D is perhaps TRBD1 (5 bases). Germline-derived CDR1 and CDR2 are SGHTS and YDEGEE. The CDR3 sequence is 17 residues long. The V end lost 0 bases, the J end lost 0 bases, and 13 bases lay between the germline ends. The CDR3 coding sequence is TGTGCCAGCAGCTTGGGACAGAAACTTTATAGCAATCAGCCCCAGCATTTT. The encoded protein is CASSLGQKLYSNQPQHF.

The chain carries TRBV7-9 and TRBJ1-4; D uncertain. CDR1 is SEHNR, CDR2 FQNEAQ, per germline (reference sequence). Trimming left V 4 bases short and J 8 bases short, with 14 bases between. The CDR3 runs 14 residues. The CDR3: CASSWTQGGEKLFF. DNA for the CDR3: TGTGCCAGCAGCTGGACGCAAGGAGGAGAAAAACTGTTTTTT.

The chain recombines TRBV6-5 with TRBJ2-1, with 8 bases aligning to TRBD2. The V segment lost 7 bases and the J segment 10 bases; nucleotides outside the gene matches: 6. Germline CDR1 reads MNHEY; CDR2 reads SVGAGI. The CDR3 is made up of 12 amino acids. The CDR3 nucleotides read TGTGCCAGCACCACGGGAGGGGGGGAGCAGTTCTTC. It yields the protein CASTTGGGEQFF.

The gene calls are TRBV19 and TRBJ1-5; 8 bases are shared with TRBD1. V trimming: 3 bases; J trimming: 1 base; junction bases outside the gene matches: 8. This CDR3 is 17 amino acids long. Looked up from germline, CDR1 is LNHDA and CDR2 is SQIVND (reference sequence). The chain's CDR3 is CASSMRGRGQSNQPQHF. Written as DNA, the CDR3 is TGTGCCAGTAGTATGCGGGGCAGGGGGCAGAGCAATCAGCCCCAGCATTTT. The variable domain in full, completed from reference TRBV19 and TRBJ1-5, reads DGGITQSPKYLFRKEGQNVTLSCEQNLNHDAMYWYRQDPGQGLRLIYYSQIVNDFQKGDIAEGYSVSREKKESFPLTVTSAQKNPTAFYLCASSMRGRGQSNQPQHFGDGTRLSIL.

The chain recombines TRBV5-4 with TRBJ2-7; D is uncertain. Trimming removed 4 bases from V and 0 bases from J, with 8 bases in between. The CDR3 contains 13 residues. CDR1 and CDR2 (germline): SGHNT, YYREEE (reference sequence). CDR3 DNA sequence: TGTGCCAGCAGCCAAAAGAGCTCCTACGAGCAGTACTTC. This codes for CASSQKSSYEQYF.

The J gene is TRBJ2-7, the V gene TRBV4-1; D is unclear. This CDR3 is 13 amino acids long. Germline V gene data show CDR1 as MGHRA and CDR2 as YSYEKL. Trimming removed 2 bases from V and 2 bases from J, with 7 bases in between. In nucleotides, the CDR3 is TGCGCCAGCAGCCAAACAGAGCCCTACGAGCAGTACTTC. Its translation: CASSQTEPYEQYF.

The V gene is TRBV5-1, the J gene TRBJ2-7; the match to TRBD1 covers 9 bases. This CDR3 spans 17 amino acids. Germline CDR1 and CDR2: SGHRS and YFSETQ. V trimming: 3 bases; J trimming: 7 bases; junction bases outside the gene matches: 17. In DNA, the CDR3 is TGCGCCAGCAGCTCTTTACCGGACAGGGGAGAACTAGGAGAGCAGTACTTC. Amino acids: CASSSLPDRGELGEQYF.

The V gene is TRBV5-4, the J gene TRBJ2-5, with 9 bases identical to TRBD1. The CDR3 length is 15 residues. Trimming removed 1 base from V and 3 bases from J; junction bases left unmatched: 4. Germline V gives CDR1 SGHNT, CDR2 YYREEE (reference sequence). The CDR3 protein is CASSLRQGGKETQYF. In DNA form, the CDR3 reads TGTGCCAGCAGCTTGAGACAGGGGGGGAAAGAGACCCAGTACTTC. Based on the CDR3 plus reference TRBV5-4 and TRBJ2-5, the full variable domain is ETGVTQSPTHLIKTRGQQVTLRCSSQSGHNTVSWYQQALGQGPQFIFQYYREEENGRGNFPPRFSGLQFPNYSSELNVNALELDDSALYLCASSLRQGGKETQYFGPGTRLLVL.

The chain couples TRBV28 to TRBJ2-7, with 9 nucleotides matching TRBD1. This CDR3 is 15 amino acids long. Germline V lookup: CDR1 MDHEN, CDR2 SYDVKM. The ends lost 8 bases at V and 4 bases at J; junction bases unmatched: 12. The CDR3 sequence is CASPPGGTGNYEQYF. CDR3 bases: TGTGCCAGCCCCCCTGGCGGGACAGGGAATTACGAGCAGTACTTC.

V is TRBV15 and J is TRBJ2-5; possible D gene TRBD2, 6 bases. Trimming stripped 1 base from V and 5 bases from J, with 11 bases between. The CDR3 sequence is 14 residues long. Germline V gene sequence: CDR1 LNHNV, CDR2 YYDKDF (reference sequence). The CDR3 nucleotides are TGTGCCACCAGCAGAGCCTCTGCGGGGGAGACCCAGTACTTC. Amino acid sequence: CATSRASAGETQYF.

The chain employs TRBV19 and TRBJ2-3; TRBD2 agrees at 10 bases. The ends lost 3 bases at V and 4 bases at J; junction bases unmatched: 7. This CDR3 comprises 16 residues. Per the germline V gene, CDR1 is LNHDA and CDR2 is SQIVND (reference sequence). For the CDR3, the DNA is TGTGCCAGTAGTATCACTAGCGGGGATGGGGCAGATACGCAGTATTTT. This encodes CASSITSGDGADTQYF.

The rearrangement uses TRBV19 and TRBJ2-1; the D gene is possibly TRBD2 (5 bases). CDR1 LNHDA and CDR2 SQIVND come from the germline V gene (reference sequence). The CDR3 sequence is 13 residues long. Trimming cost V 3 bases and J 5 bases, with 8 bases left between them. DNA for the CDR3: TGTGCCAGTAGTATGTACGGGAACAATGAGCAGTTCTTC. Its protein product is CASSMYGNNEQFF.

V and J are TRBV11-2 and TRBJ2-7; D is perhaps TRBD2 (5 bases). CDR3 length: 15 amino acids. V shed 2 bases and J shed 3 bases, with 14 bases lying between them. The germline gives CDR1 SGHAT, CDR2 FQNNGV. CDR3 nucleotide sequence: TGTGCCAGCAGCTTATTCCCTAGCCCCGGCTACGAGCAGTACTTC. It is translated as CASSLFPSPGYEQYF.

The rearrangement uses TRBV28 and TRBJ1-1, with D perhaps TRBD1 (5 bases). The CDR3 spans 12 residues. Germline assignment: CDR1 MDHEN and CDR2 SYDVKM. V lost 8 bases, J lost 4 bases, and 11 bases lay in between. The CDR3 bases are TGTGCCAGCGGCAGCGGGGGCACTGAAGCTTTCTTT. Residues: CASGSGGTEAFF.

This sequence joins TRBV15 and TRBJ2-5; D remains unclear. CDR1 LNHNV and CDR2 YYDKDF come from the germline V gene (reference sequence). Trimming shortened V by 0 bases and J by 5 bases, and 10 bases separated the two germline ends. The CDR3 is 14 amino acids. As DNA, the CDR3 is TGTGCCACCAGCAGAGACCTTGGGCTCGAGACCCAGTACTTC. Encoded protein: CATSRDLGLETQYF.